This entry features one TCR beta chain sequence. Antigen unknown. CDR3 size: 14 residues. V lost 5 bases and J lost 4, with 12 bases in between. Germline values: CDR1 ENHRY, CDR2 SYGVKD. This sample stems from a study of cytomegalovirus exposure and HLA in healthy donors. Study-level information: Within the Caucasian-associated ancestry cluster were roughly 82% of the roughly 360 genotyped donors.

It was with 60 Vbeta and 13 Jbeta primers that the PCR ran. Only in-frame clones appear in the TCRdb table, and some are missing; sequencing was by immunoSEQ multiplex PCR. In the table there are 100,000 to 150,000 clones, roughly 75% of which are singletons. Study-level findings and limits: A previous analysis found most TCR beta V segments productive roughly 87% or roughly 30% of the time.

Sequenced material: PBMCs. This clonotype was sampled from a man in his thirties or forties in good health and CMV-seropositive. The chain employs TRBV10-3 and TRBJ2-1, with D possibly TRBD2 on 6 matching bases. The CDR3 spells CAISTREEYNEQFF. CDR3 sequence (DNA): TGTGCCATCAGTACCAGGGAGGAATACAATGAGCAGTTCTTC.